The 9 T cell receptor beta chains below all came from one sample that was sequenced in a study of blood T cell repertoires in COVID-19. The method was immunoSEQ multiplex PCR; TCRdb's version includes in-frame clones alone and lacks a portion of them. The sample includes 250,000 or so clones, approximately 83% of them seen just once. The sequencing sample was made of PBMCs or T cells enriched from blood (not recorded which). Source of these receptors: a man in his fifties or sixties who had recovered from COVID-19.

V is TRBV19 and J is TRBJ1-1; D uncertain. V shed 3 bases and J shed 10 bases, with 12 bases lying between them. CDR3 length: 12 residues. Germline CDR1 LNHDA, CDR2 SQIVND (reference sequence). This CDR3 is CASSIVTSPAFF. The CDR3 DNA reads as TGTGCCAGTAGTATCGTAACTAGCCCAGCTTTCTTT.

V usage is TRBV6-5 and J usage is TRBJ1-5, with D perhaps matching TRBD1 (6 bases). The CDR3 totals 15 residues. Germline assignment: CDR1 MNHEY and CDR2 SVGAGI. Trimming took off 2 bases at V and 4 bases at J, with 12 bases between the two ends. CDR3 in amino acids: CASSYNRDGNQPQHF. For the CDR3, the DNA is TGTGCCAGCAGTTACAACAGGGACGGGAATCAGCCCCAGCATTTT.

The chain carries TRBV5-1 and TRBJ2-7, with 7 nucleotides matching TRBD1. The ends lost 0 bases at V and 5 bases at J; junction bases unmatched: 8. The CDR3 consists of 15 residues. Looked up from germline, CDR1 is SGHRS and CDR2 is YFSETQ. As DNA, the CDR3 is TGCGCCAGCAGCTTGGAGGCAGGGGGTTACCACGAGCAGTACTTC. It encodes CASSLEAGGYHEQYF. The entire variable domain, with the rest obtained from reference TRBV5-1 and TRBJ2-7, is as follows: KAGVTQTPRYLIKTRGQQVTLSCSPISGHRSVSWYQQTPGQGLQFLFEYFSETQRNKGNFPGRFSGRQFSNSRSEMNVSTLELGDSALYLCASSLEAGGYHEQYFGPGTRLTVT.

This clone was seen a single time. V usage is TRBV20-1 and J usage is TRBJ2-3; no definite D call. V lost 5 bases and J 0 bases, leaving 3 bases between the germline ends. Germline-derived CDR1 and CDR2 are DFQATT and SNEGSKA (reference sequence). There are 11 residues in the CDR3. CDR3 bases: TGCAGTGCTCTTAGCACAGATACGCAGTATTTT. This gives the protein CSALSTDTQYF.

This clone was counted between two and nine times. The chain carries TRBV11-2 and TRBJ2-1, with D hard to call. Germline lookup yields CDR1 SGHAT and CDR2 FQNNGV. Trimming removed 5 bases from V and 8 bases from J, with 13 bases in between. CDR3 length: 13 amino acids. CDR3 sequence: CASSPRVFDEQFF. For the CDR3, the DNA is TGTGCCAGCAGCCCCCGGGTGTTCGATGAGCAGTTCTTC.

This chain uses TRBV7-9 with TRBJ2-1, with 7 bases identical to TRBD2. Germline loops: CDR1 SEHNR, CDR2 FQNEAQ (reference sequence). V lost 5 bases, J lost 7 bases, and 14 bases stayed unmatched. This CDR3 spans 16 amino acids. The CDR3 DNA is TGTGCCAGCAGCCCCCCCGCTAGCGGCTTAGGAAATGAGCAGTTCTTC. Protein sequence: CASSPPASGLGNEQFF.

The chain is built from TRBV3-1 (or the pseudogene TRBV3-2) and TRBJ1-3; D remains unclear. CDR1 and CDR2 from the germline V gene are LGHDT and YNNKEL (reference sequence). CDR3 length: 13 residues. The V end was cut by 0 bases, the J end by 4 bases, with 4 bases between. CDR3: CASSQDPGNTIYF. Here the CDR3 DNA reads TGTGCCAGCAGCCAAGATCCGGGAAACACCATATATTTT.

V usage is TRBV7-2 and J usage is TRBJ2-1; no definite D call. Per the germline V gene, CDR1 is SGHTA and CDR2 is FQGNSA. V was cut by 1 base and J by 9 bases, with 10 bases left in between. The CDR3 extends over 13 amino acids. For the CDR3, the DNA is TGTGCCAGCAGCTTAGTATTCGCGATTGAGCAGTTCTTC. Translation gives CASSLVFAIEQFF.

The table lists this clone with a few counts. The chain carries TRBV7-9 and TRBJ2-7, with D possibly being TRBD1 (6 bases). CDR3 size: 13 residues. Trimming took off 5 bases at V and 2 bases at J, with 10 bases between the two ends. The germline V gene has CDR1 SEHNR and CDR2 FQNEAQ (reference sequence). In nucleotides, the CDR3 is TGTGCCAGCAGCCCTGGACAGCCCTACGAGCAGTACTTC. It translates to CASSPGQPYEQYF.